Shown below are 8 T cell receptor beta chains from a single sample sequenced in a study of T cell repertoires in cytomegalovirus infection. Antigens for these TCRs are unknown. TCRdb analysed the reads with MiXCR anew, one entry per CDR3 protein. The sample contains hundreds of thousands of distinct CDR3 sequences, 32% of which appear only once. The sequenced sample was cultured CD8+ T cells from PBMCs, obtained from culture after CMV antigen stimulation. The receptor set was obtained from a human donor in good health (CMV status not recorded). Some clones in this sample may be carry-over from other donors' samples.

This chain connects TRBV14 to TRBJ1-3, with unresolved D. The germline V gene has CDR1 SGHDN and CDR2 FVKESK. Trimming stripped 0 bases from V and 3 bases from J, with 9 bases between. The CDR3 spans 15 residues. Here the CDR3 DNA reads TGTGCCAGCAGCCAAGATAAGGGCTTTGGAAACACCATATATTTT. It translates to CASSQDKGFGNTIYF. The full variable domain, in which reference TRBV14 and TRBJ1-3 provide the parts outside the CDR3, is EAGVTQFPSHSVIEKGQTVTLRCDPISGHDNLYWYRRVMGKEIKFLLHFVKESKQDESGMPNNRFLAERTGGTYSTLKVQPAELEDSGVYFCASSQDKGFGNTIYFGEGSWLTVV.

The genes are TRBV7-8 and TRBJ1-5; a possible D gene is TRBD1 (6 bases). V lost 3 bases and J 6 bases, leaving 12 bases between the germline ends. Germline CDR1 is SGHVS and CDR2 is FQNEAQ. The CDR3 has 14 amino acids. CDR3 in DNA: TGTGCCAGCAGCTTGAAGGGGGAGGTTCAGCCCCAGCATTTT. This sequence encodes CASSLKGEVQPQHF.

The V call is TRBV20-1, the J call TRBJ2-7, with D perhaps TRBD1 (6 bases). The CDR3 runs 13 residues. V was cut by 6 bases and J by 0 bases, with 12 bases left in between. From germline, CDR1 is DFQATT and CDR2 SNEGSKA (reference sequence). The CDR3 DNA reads TGCAGTGCGAAAAACAGGGTCTCCTACGAGCAGTACGTC. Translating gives CSAKNRVSYEQYV.

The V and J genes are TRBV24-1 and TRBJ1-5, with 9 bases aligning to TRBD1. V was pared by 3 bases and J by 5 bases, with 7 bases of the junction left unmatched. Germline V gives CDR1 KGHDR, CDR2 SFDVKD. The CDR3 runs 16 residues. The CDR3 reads CATSDPGQGRDQPQHF. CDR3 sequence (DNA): TGTGCCACCAGTGATCCGGGACAGGGCAGGGATCAGCCCCAGCATTTT.

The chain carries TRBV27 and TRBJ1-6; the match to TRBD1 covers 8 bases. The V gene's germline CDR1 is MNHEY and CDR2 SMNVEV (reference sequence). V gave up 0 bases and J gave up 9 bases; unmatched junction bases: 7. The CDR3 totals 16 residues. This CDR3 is CASSLSPTGGFSPLHF. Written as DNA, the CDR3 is TGTGCCAGCAGTTTATCGCCAACAGGGGGTTTTTCACCCCTCCACTTT.

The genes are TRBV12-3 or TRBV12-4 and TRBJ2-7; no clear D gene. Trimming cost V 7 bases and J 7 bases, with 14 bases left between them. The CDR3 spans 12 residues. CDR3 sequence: CASTTVVREQYF. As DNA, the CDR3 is TGTGCCAGCACCACCGTAGTCCGGGAGCAGTACTTC.

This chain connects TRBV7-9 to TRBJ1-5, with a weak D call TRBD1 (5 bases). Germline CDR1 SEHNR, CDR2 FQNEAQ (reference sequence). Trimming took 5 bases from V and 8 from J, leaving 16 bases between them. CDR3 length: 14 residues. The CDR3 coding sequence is TGTGCCAGCAGCCCATCAGGGCCCGGGGAGCCCCAGCATTTT. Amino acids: CASSPSGPGEPQHF.

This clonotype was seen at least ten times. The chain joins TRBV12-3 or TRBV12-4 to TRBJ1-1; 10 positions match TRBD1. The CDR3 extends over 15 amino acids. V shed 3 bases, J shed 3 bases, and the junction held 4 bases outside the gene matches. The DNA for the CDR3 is TGTGCCAGCAGTTTCCCCGGGACAGGGGACACTGAAGCTTTCTTT. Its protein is CASSFPGTGDTEAFF.